These 14 T cell receptor beta chains share one sample of origin, sequenced in a study of cytomegalovirus exposure and HLA in healthy donors. Researchers ran the PCR with 60 Vbeta and 13 Jbeta primers. Method: immunoSEQ multiplex PCR; TCRdb's copy keeps in-frame clones and lacks some. The sample consists of roughly 180,000 clones, roughly 80% of them appearing once. Sequencing used PBMCs. The origin of the receptors is a woman aged 18-29 years in good health and CMV-seronegative.

The chain has TRBV15 and TRBJ2-2; no clear D gene. V shed 5 bases and J shed 4 bases, with 11 bases lying between them. CDR1 is LNHNV and CDR2 is YYDKDF in the germline V gene (reference sequence). The CDR3 is 14 residues long. CDR3 sequence: CATSFTLSTGELFF. CDR3 coding DNA: TGTGCCACCAGCTTCACATTATCCACCGGGGAGCTGTTTTTT.

This rearrangement joins TRBV7-8 to TRBJ1-4; TRBD1 is a possible D gene (5 bases). CDR1 and CDR2 from the germline V gene are SGHVS and FQNEAQ. This CDR3 region has 22 residues. Trimming removed 2 bases at V and 5 bases at J, with 33 bases between. CDR3 in DNA: TGTGCCAGCAGCTTACCCAATGCACTAGAGAGAGGCGACCGGGGGGTAAATGAAAAACTGTTTTTT. Translation gives CASSLPNALERGDRGVNEKLFF.

The V gene is TRBV18, the J gene TRBJ2-7; 11 nucleotides match TRBD2. Trimming cost V 3 bases and J 3 bases; bases outside gene matches: 10. CDR1 and CDR2 (germline): KGHSH, LQKENI. This CDR3 is 17 amino acids long. Written as DNA, the CDR3 is TGTGCCAGCTCACCCGAAGATGTCCTAGCGGGAGGCTACGAGCAGTACTTC. The encoded protein is CASSPEDVLAGGYEQYF.

V is TRBV4-1 and J is TRBJ2-5; 11 bases line up with TRBD1. The CDR3 totals 18 residues. In germline, CDR1 is MGHRA, CDR2 YSYEKL. J lost 5 bases, V lost 0 bases, and 11 bases had no gene match. The CDR3 region has the DNA TGCGCCAGCAGCCAAGATCCTCCCGGACAGGGGGCGCAGGAGACCCAGTACTTC. This gives the protein CASSQDPPGQGAQETQYF.

This clone was observed a few times. The chain couples TRBV7-3 to TRBJ2-1; 13 bases fit TRBD2. The V segment lost 5 bases and the J segment 7 bases; nucleotides outside the gene matches: 8. Germline lookup yields CDR1 SGHTA and CDR2 FQGTGA. This CDR3 is built from 16 residues. The CDR3 spells CASSPGLAGASNEQFF. The CDR3 DNA reads TGTGCCAGCAGCCCAGGACTAGCGGGAGCTTCTAATGAGCAGTTCTTC.

The chain carries TRBV4-2 and TRBJ2-1, with 10 nucleotides matching TRBD2. The CDR3 length is 18 residues. V trimming: 0 bases; J trimming: 7 bases; junction bases outside the gene matches: 12. Germline CDR1 and CDR2: LGHNA and YNFKEQ. CDR3 sequence reads: CASSQDPALAGVDNEQFF. The CDR3 nucleotides are TGTGCCAGCAGCCAAGATCCAGCGCTAGCGGGAGTTGATAATGAGCAGTTCTTC.

Concerning this clone: A junction end diverges from the germline sequence, so it may reflect a read error. The gene calls are TRBV7-9 and TRBJ2-3; TRBD2 aligns across 11 bases. This CDR3 has 18 amino acids. Germline V gene data show CDR1 as SEHNR and CDR2 as FQNEAQ (reference sequence). The CDR3 reads CSSSLLPVAGGGGDTQYF. The CDR3 DNA reads TGTTCCAGCAGCTTACTACCGGTAGCGGGAGGGGGGGGAGATACGCAGTATTTT.

This chain's CDR3 is CASSARQGSDTEAFF. The CDR3 nucleotides read TGTGCCAGCAGTGCGAGACAGGGGAGCGACACTGAAGCTTTCTTT. The genes are TRBV6-1 and TRBJ1-1; TRBD1 agrees at 8 bases. Trimming removed 4 bases from V and 3 bases from J; junction bases left unmatched: 7. The CDR3 totals 15 residues. CDR1 and CDR2 (germline): MNHNS, SASEGT.

The chain recombines TRBV5-1 with TRBJ1-2; 7 bases are shared with TRBD1. The CDR3 has 15 residues. V trimming: 4 bases; J trimming: 3 bases; junction bases outside the gene matches: 9. Germline lookup yields CDR1 SGHRS and CDR2 YFSETQ. The CDR3 spells CASSLHAGQHYGYTF. CDR3 DNA sequence: TGCGCCAGCAGCCTACACGCGGGACAGCACTATGGCTACACCTTC.

A remark on this clone: The junction does not match germline at one end; this may be a read error. The chain uses TRBV7-9 and TRBJ2-3; TRBD1 matches 7 bases. The CDR3 runs 17 residues. Per germline, CDR1 SEHNR and CDR2 FQNEAQ (reference sequence). For the CDR3, the DNA is TGTTCCAGCAGCTTCCCTCCCCGGACAGGTACCACAGATACGCAGTATTTT. This codes for CSSSFPPRTGTTDTQYF.

The rearrangement links TRBV7-2 to TRBJ2-7, with 8 bases identical to TRBD2. Trimming at V came to 2 bases and at J to 4 bases, leaving 1 base not matched to a gene. There are 13 residues in the CDR3. Per the germline V gene, CDR1 is SGHTA and CDR2 is FQGNSA. CDR3 bases: TGTGCCAGCAGCTTATCGGGGGGGTACGAGCAGTACTTC. Amino acid sequence: CASSLSGGYEQYF.

The chain recombines TRBV5-1 with TRBJ2-5, with 9 nucleotides matching TRBD2. The V segment lost 5 bases and the J segment 2 bases; nucleotides outside the gene matches: 10. The CDR3 has 16 amino acids. Germline values: CDR1 SGHRS, CDR2 YFSETQ. CDR3 residues: CASRRELAGVQETQYF. The CDR3 bases are TGCGCCAGCAGGCGGGAACTAGCGGGTGTACAAGAGACCCAGTACTTC.

The chain has TRBV28 and TRBJ2-1; D ambiguous. The CDR3 runs to 14 residues. Deletions cut 4 bases from V and 4 bases from J, with 11 bases between. CDR1 is MDHEN and CDR2 is SYDVKM in the germline V gene. The CDR3 loop reads CASSSAGPYNEQFF. In DNA, the CDR3 is TGTGCCAGCAGTTCGGCAGGCCCGTACAATGAGCAGTTCTTC.

This chain links TRBV5-4 with TRBJ1-2, with D unclear. Looked up from germline, CDR1 is SGHNT and CDR2 is YYREEE (reference sequence). CDR3 length: 13 residues. V shed 2 bases and J shed 2 bases, with 7 bases lying between them. This chain's CDR3 is CASSFPENYGYTF. CDR3 nucleotide sequence: TGTGCCAGCAGCTTTCCTGAGAACTATGGCTACACCTTC. Together with reference TRBV5-4 and TRBJ1-2, the CDR3 gives the full variable domain: ETGVTQSPTHLIKTRGQQVTLRCSSQSGHNTVSWYQQALGQGPQFIFQYYREEENGRGNFPPRFSGLQFPNYSSELNVNALELDDSALYLCASSFPENYGYTFGSGTRLTVV.